The sequence of this T cell receptor (beta chain) was determined in a study of T-cell reconstitution after alpha-beta-depleted transplantation in children. The J segment lost 4 bases and the V segment lost 4 bases, leaving 8 bases of the junction unmatched. The CDR3 is 16 amino acids. The germline V gene has CDR1 LGHDT and CDR2 YNNKEL (reference sequence). This clonotype was observed many times. It was with unique molecular identifiers that the TCRbeta library was prepared. TCRdb reanalysed the PCR reads using MiXCR and keeps one entry per CDR3 protein. Seen here are about 200,000 distinct CDR3 sequences, roughly 15% observed once, and the top ten hold around 13%.

This receptor was obtained from a human donor who donated a stem cell graft to a child with acute lymphoblastic leukemia. This chain links TRBV3-1 with TRBJ2-2; 8 nucleotides match TRBD1. This material consisted of PBMCs from the stem cell graft donor, taken from the stem cell graft. The CDR3 here is CASSRKQGAGTGELFF. The CDR3 bases are TGTGCCAGCAGCCGAAAGCAGGGGGCAGGCACCGGGGAGCTGTTTTTT.